This TCR beta chain is from a study of blood T cell repertoires in COVID-19 (dated by TCRdb to between 2020 and 2021). Regarding the study in general: Collaborator samples came from the United States, Italy and Spain and covered acute and convalescent phases of COVID-19. Deeply sampled blood TCRbeta repertoires from subjects exposed to, actively infected with, or recovered from COVID-19 were included in the dataset. A freely available public database, intended as a resource for researchers studying the immune response to SARS-CoV-2, is where the repertoires were released. The prospective study material was composed of cDNA or gDNA derived from T cells, B-cell-depleted T cells, or PBMCs. Samples came from the ongoing ImmuneRACE study (first 160 participants) plus 1,254 subjects from 6 global collaborators. HLA class I and class II types, where available, came from metadata supplied by the sample provider rather than from assay-based typing. Nearly every sample came with metadata listing a de-identified subject ID, COVID-19 status, age in years and sex.

One collaborating source in Seattle enrolled patients while the patients were actively infected and followed the patients over time throughout the course of disease. The collaborating institutions used their own protocols to collect whole blood in K2EDTA tubes. Collaborator samples were shipped for TCRbeta analysis as frozen whole blood, isolated PBMCs, or DNA extracted from either sample type. The immunoSEQ Assay, a bias-controlled multiplex PCR, was used to amplify TCRbeta CDR3 regions from genomic DNA. Concerning the study's data processing: The number of nucleated cells in each sample was estimated from the amplification of reference gene primers within the assay. To quantify the absolute abundance of each unique TCRbeta CDR3 rearrangement, sequence reads were collapsed and filtered. Productive Simpson clonality was computed per sample as the square root of Simpson's diversity index over productive rearrangements. TCRdb stores this immuneACCESS table with in-frame sequences only. Part of the clones is absent; in the studies checked, under half of the shortfall reflects unresolved V genes, and no reason is known for the rest. The V and J calls and the clone size are those of that table, but D and trimming were determined from the DNA. The sample table contains about 80,000 clones; only one count was recorded for around 85% of them. Jointly, the top ten make up roughly 8.9% of the sample.

Concerning this clone itself: Its antigen has not been determined. No quality values exist for individual bases; no much larger clone is one base distant.

Broader findings and caveats from the paper: The quantity of clinical and demographic metadata differed by source and by participant and was supplied without curation.

The CDR3 has 16 amino acids, counting the end cysteine and phenylalanine. Solely the CDR3 DNA is kept, with 48 bases framed from the first base. V loses 6 bases of germline sequence and J loses 0 bases, and the interval between the two ends is 15 bases. CDR1 SGHAT and CDR2 FQNNGV are derived from the germline V gene. The sequence is built from TRBV11-2 and TRBJ2-1; matching of 7 bases hints at TRBD2 as the D gene. Sequenced material: peripheral blood. The TCR originated in a man aged 50 or older with COVID-19, enrolled during active disease. The CDR3: CASSPGGPLSYNEQFF. The nucleotide sequence is TGTGCCAGCAGTCCGGGGGGCCCTCTCTCCTACAATGAGCAGTTCTTC.